This is a list of T cell receptor beta chains from one sample in a study of T-cell memory formation after mild COVID-19. TCRdb fed the 5' RACE reads into MiXCR, producing one record per CDR3 protein. Among approximately 250,000 distinct CDR3 sequences listed, around 15% were seen once. The sequenced sample consisted of PBMCs or a T cell subset sorted from them (not recorded which). Every receptor here comes from a man aged 18 to 29 who had mild COVID-19 (a few samples of this study predate the infection). Cell type and time point are not known. The CDR3 runs from the conserved cysteine through the conserved F or W. D genes are given only for firm matches. A row's size may be missing; if present it is once, few, many or a size class.

J: TRBJ1-1; length: 15; size: .; V: TRBV5-1; D: .; DNA: TGCGCCAGCAGCTTGGAAGGGGGGTTGAACACTGAAGCTTTCTTT; CDR3: CASSLEGGLNTEAFF
J: TRBJ2-7; length: 14; size: .; V: TRBV20-1; D: TRBD2; DNA: TGCAGTGCTAGATCACAGACTAGCGGCTACGAGCAGTACTTC; CDR3: CSARSQTSGYEQYF
J: TRBJ2-7; length: 16; size: few; V: TRBV6-2/TRBV6-3; D: .; DNA: TGTGCCAGCAGACCCCTTGGTGTGGCGGTTCCACACGAGCAGTACTTC; CDR3: CASRPLGVAVPHEQYF
J: TRBJ1-1; length: 16; size: .; V: TRBV7-9; D: .; DNA: TGTGCCAGCAGCCCGAGCTATACAGAGGGGAGCACTGAAGCTTTCTTT; CDR3: CASSPSYTEGSTEAFF
J: TRBJ1-5; length: 16; size: .; V: TRBV7-2; D: TRBD1; DNA: TGTGCCAGCAGCTTTACGACAGGGCAAGGCAATCAGCCCCAGCATTTT; CDR3: CASSFTTGQGNQPQHF
J: TRBJ2-5; length: 16; size: .; V: TRBV4-2; D: TRBD2; DNA: TGTGCCAGCAGCCAAGAGTCGGGGGGGCCGGGGGAGACCCAGTACTTC; CDR3: CASSQESGGPGETQYF
J: TRBJ2-2; length: 13; size: many; V: TRBV12-3/TRBV12-4; D: TRBD2; DNA: TGTGCCAGCTCCCAGCGGGGGGCCGGGGAGCTGTTTTTT; CDR3: CASSQRGAGELFF
J: TRBJ1-4; length: 13; size: few; V: TRBV29-1; D: .; DNA: TGCAGCGTTTTTGGAGGGGAGGTAGAAAAACTGTTTTTT; CDR3: CSVFGGEVEKLFF
J: TRBJ2-1; length: 16; size: .; V: TRBV11-3; D: .; DNA: TGTGCCAGCAGCCCCTCGCTTGGCTCGTACAGCAATGAGCAGTTCTTC; CDR3: CASSPSLGSYSNEQFF
J: TRBJ2-3; length: 16; size: many; V: TRBV5-1; D: .; DNA: TGCGCCAGCAGCTACAACTCAGGGTTTAGCACAGATACGCAGTATTTT; CDR3: CASSYNSGFSTDTQYF
J: TRBJ1-2; length: 14; size: .; V: TRBV27; D: .; DNA: TGTGCCAGCACCCCGTCACGAGGGAACTATGGCTACACCTTC; CDR3: CASTPSRGNYGYTF
J: TRBJ1-5; length: 9; size: .; V: TRBV6-2/TRBV6-3; D: .; DNA: TGTGCCATGAAACGGAACCAGCATTTT; CDR3: CAMKRNQHF
J: TRBJ1-2; length: 17; size: .; V: TRBV5-1; D: .; DNA: TGCGCCAGCAGCTTGTCGGGGGTTGGGGCGAGGAACTATGGCTACACCTTC; CDR3: CASSLSGVGARNYGYTF
J: TRBJ2-3; length: 15; size: few; V: TRBV20-1; D: TRBD2; DNA: TGCAGTGCTAGAGCGGGAGGTCAACTCACAGATACGCAGTATTTT; CDR3: CSARAGGQLTDTQYF
J: TRBJ2-7; length: 15; size: few; V: TRBV7-8; D: .; DNA: TGTGCCAGCAGCTTCCGACGGGGCCGACCCTACGAGCAGTACTTC; CDR3: CASSFRRGRPYEQYF
J: TRBJ1-4; length: 15; size: few; V: TRBV7-9; D: TRBD1; DNA: TGTGCCAGCAGCCATCCGGGGACAGGGGATGAAAAACTGTTTTTT; CDR3: CASSHPGTGDEKLFF
J: TRBJ2-3; length: 14; size: .; V: TRBV12-3/TRBV12-4; D: TRBD2; DNA: TGTGCCACCCGTGGGGACTACCACACAGATACGCAGTATTTT; CDR3: CATRGDYHTDTQYF
J: TRBJ1-6; length: 12; size: few; V: TRBV4-1; D: .; DNA: TGCGCCAGCAGCCCAGGGGATTCACCCCTCCACTTT; CDR3: CASSPGDSPLHF
J: TRBJ2-3; length: 13; size: .; V: TRBV6-2/TRBV6-3; D: .; DNA: TGTGCCAGCAGTTACCTGATTCTGGATACGCAGTATTTT; CDR3: CASSYLILDTQYF
J: TRBJ2-3; length: 13; size: .; V: TRBV12-3/TRBV12-4; D: TRBD1; DNA: TGTGCCAGCAGTCAGGACAGGGAAGATACGCAGTATTTT; CDR3: CASSQDREDTQYF
J: TRBJ1-4; length: 15; size: once; V: TRBV6-6; D: .; DNA: TGTGCCAGCAGTTACGCGGGTAGAACTAATGAAAAACTGTTTTTT; CDR3: CASSYAGRTNEKLFF
J: TRBJ2-1; length: 18; size: .; V: TRBV4-1; D: TRBD2; DNA: TGCGCCAGCAGCCGGAATGACGGGGGGTTAAGCTCCTACAATGAGCAGTTCTTC; CDR3: CASSRNDGGLSSYNEQFF
J: TRBJ2-3; length: 14; size: few; V: TRBV7-6; D: .; DNA: TGTGCCAGCAGCTTTATGGGTGAGACAGATACGCAGTATTTT; CDR3: CASSFMGETDTQYF
J: TRBJ1-5; length: 15; size: few; V: TRBV20-1; D: TRBD1; DNA: TGCAGTGCATATCAGGGGGCGGGTAGCAATCAGCCCCAGCATTTT; CDR3: CSAYQGAGSNQPQHF
J: TRBJ2-1; length: 16; size: .; V: TRBV24-1; D: .; DNA: TGTGCCACCAGTACCGCGAGGGGGGGAAGGGGCAATGAGCAGTTCTTC; CDR3: CATSTARGGRGNEQFF
J: TRBJ1-2; length: 14; size: .; V: TRBV5-1; D: .; DNA: TGCGCCAGCAGCTTGACAGGAACTAACTATGGCTACACCTTC; CDR3: CASSLTGTNYGYTF
J: TRBJ2-2; length: 15; size: .; V: TRBV24-1; D: TRBD1; DNA: TGTGCCACCAGTGATTCCAGGGGGTCGCCCGGGGAGCTGTTTTTT; CDR3: CATSDSRGSPGELFF
J: TRBJ1-2; length: 15; size: .; V: TRBV4-3; D: .; DNA: TGCGCCAGCAGCCAAGGAGGGGCCCTCGGCTATGGCTACACCTTC; CDR3: CASSQGGALGYGYTF
J: TRBJ2-5; length: 16; size: few; V: TRBV7-4; D: .; DNA: TGTGCCAGCAGCGCCGACTACACAGACGCCCAAGAGACCCAGTACTTC; CDR3: CASSADYTDAQETQYF
J: TRBJ1-1; length: 12; size: many; V: TRBV5-1; D: TRBD1; DNA: TGCGCCAGCAAGGAGGACAGGGGGATAGCTTTCTTT; CDR3: CASKEDRGIAFF
J: TRBJ2-5; length: 14; size: .; V: TRBV4-2; D: .; DNA: TGTGCCAGCAGCCAAGCTTCCTACCGGGAGACCCAGTACTTC; CDR3: CASSQASYRETQYF
J: TRBJ2-7; length: 12; size: .; V: TRBV2; D: .; DNA: TGTGCCAGCAGTGATGAGAGGAAAGAGCAGTACTTC; CDR3: CASSDERKEQYF
J: TRBJ2-2; length: 15; size: few; V: TRBV5-6; D: .; DNA: TGTGCCAGCAGCTTTGTCGCCAGGGACACCGGGGAGCTGTTTTTT; CDR3: CASSFVARDTGELFF
J: TRBJ2-7; length: 14; size: .; V: TRBV5-1; D: .; DNA: TGCGCCAGCAGCGTGAAGGCAGGTCCCTACGAGCAGTACTTC; CDR3: CASSVKAGPYEQYF
J: TRBJ1-5; length: 15; size: .; V: TRBV27; D: TRBD1; DNA: TGTGCCAGCAGACCGGGACAGGGAAACAATCAGCCCCAGCATTTT; CDR3: CASRPGQGNNQPQHF
J: TRBJ2-2; length: 15; size: few; V: TRBV3-1; D: TRBD2; DNA: TGTGCCAGCAGCCAAGTTCCTAGCGGGGGCGGGGAGCTGTTTTTT; CDR3: CASSQVPSGGGELFF
J: TRBJ1-1; length: 14; size: few; V: TRBV12-3/TRBV12-4; D: .; DNA: TGTGCCAGCAGCAGGGAAGGAGATTACACTGAAGCTTTCTTT; CDR3: CASSREGDYTEAFF
J: TRBJ2-7; length: 16; size: .; V: TRBV5-1; D: TRBD1; DNA: TGCGCCAGCAGCTTGGACCGACAGGGAGCGATCTACGAGCAGTACTTC; CDR3: CASSLDRQGAIYEQYF
J: TRBJ2-5; length: 13; size: .; V: TRBV7-8; D: .; DNA: TGTGCCAGCAGCTTAGGCCTGCTAGGGACCCAGTACTTC; CDR3: CASSLGLLGTQYF
J: TRBJ1-1; length: 14; size: many; V: TRBV6-2/TRBV6-3; D: TRBD1; DNA: TGTGCCAGCAGTTTCCCGGACAGGGACACTGAAGCTTTCTTT; CDR3: CASSFPDRDTEAFF
J: TRBJ2-2; length: 15; size: few; V: TRBV5-1; D: .; DNA: TGCGCCAGCAGCTTGGCGGGTCAGGGTCCCGGGGAGCTGTTTTTT; CDR3: CASSLAGQGPGELFF
J: TRBJ2-3; length: 16; size: .; V: TRBV27; D: .; DNA: TGTGCCAGCAGTCGGAGGCGAGGCTATGGCACAGATACGCAGTATTTT; CDR3: CASSRRRGYGTDTQYF
J: TRBJ2-1; length: 16; size: few; V: TRBV5-6; D: .; DNA: TGTGCCAGCTCCTTTCCTGGGACGGAAACCTACAATGAGCAGTTCTTC; CDR3: CASSFPGTETYNEQFF
J: TRBJ1-2; length: 12; size: .; V: TRBV7-2; D: .; DNA: TGTGCCAGCAGCACGCGGAGGGATGGCTACACCTTC; CDR3: CASSTRRDGYTF
J: TRBJ2-3; length: 16; size: .; V: TRBV7-3; D: .; DNA: TGTGCCAGCAGCTTAACGGGATCAAGTCGCACAGATACGCAGTATTTT; CDR3: CASSLTGSSRTDTQYF
J: TRBJ1-1; length: 14; size: few; V: TRBV6-5; D: .; DNA: TGTGCCAGCAGTTACGGGGGGGCCGGATCTGAAGCTTTCTTT; CDR3: CASSYGGAGSEAFF
J: TRBJ1-4; length: 15; size: .; V: TRBV5-1; D: .; DNA: TGCGCCAGCAGCCTGAGGGGGGTCACTAATGAAAAACTGTTTTTT; CDR3: CASSLRGVTNEKLFF
J: TRBJ2-1; length: 17; size: few; V: TRBV4-1; D: TRBD2; DNA: TGCGCCAGCAGCCGGGGGGCCCTAGCGGGGCCCTACAATGAGCAGTTCTTC; CDR3: CASSRGALAGPYNEQFF
J: TRBJ2-5; length: 14; size: .; V: TRBV28; D: TRBD1; DNA: TGTGCCACCATGGACAGGGGGCGCGAAGAGACCCAGTACTTC; CDR3: CATMDRGREETQYF